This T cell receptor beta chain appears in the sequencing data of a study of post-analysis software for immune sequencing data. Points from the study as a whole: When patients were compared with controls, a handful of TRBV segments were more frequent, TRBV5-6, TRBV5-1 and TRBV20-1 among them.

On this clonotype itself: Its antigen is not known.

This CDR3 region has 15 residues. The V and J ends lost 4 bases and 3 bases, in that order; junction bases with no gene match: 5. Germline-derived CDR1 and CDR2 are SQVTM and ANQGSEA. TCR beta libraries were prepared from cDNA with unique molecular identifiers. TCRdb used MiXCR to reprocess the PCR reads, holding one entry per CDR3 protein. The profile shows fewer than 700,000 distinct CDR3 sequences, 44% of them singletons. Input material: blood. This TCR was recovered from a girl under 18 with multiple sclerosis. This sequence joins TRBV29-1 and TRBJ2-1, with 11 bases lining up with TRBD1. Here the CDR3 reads CSVGWGTGGYNEQFF. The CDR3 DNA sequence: TGCAGCGTTGGATGGGGGACAGGGGGCTACAATGAGCAGTTCTTC.